The 30 T cell receptor beta chains presented below share a single source sample, sequenced in a study of early T cells in non-severe SARS-CoV-2 infection. TCRdb reanalysed the 5' RACE reads using MiXCR and keeps one entry per CDR3 protein. The sample lists around 26,000 distinct CDR3 sequences; roughly 5% were seen once. The source material was whole blood. These receptors all come from an adult who was a healthcare worker with PCR-confirmed SARS-CoV-2 infection or an uninfected control (not recorded which).

CDR3 region: CASSYSKLGQTNDSPLHF. CDR3 in DNA: TGTGCCAGCAGTTACTCGAAACTTGGACAGACGAACGATTCACCCCTCCACTTT. This chain joins TRBV6-2 or TRBV6-3 and TRBJ1-6; TRBD1 is a possible D gene (6 bases). The CDR3 consists of 18 residues. Trimming left V 0 bases short and J 8 bases short, with 20 bases between. CDR1 is MNHEY and CDR2 is SVGEGT in the germline V gene.

The chain carries TRBV5-1 and TRBJ1-1; D not certain. CDR1 is SGHRS and CDR2 is YFSETQ in the germline V gene. Trimming cost V 2 bases and J 0 bases, with 8 bases left between them. This CDR3 contains 14 residues. In DNA form, the CDR3 reads TGCGCCAGCAGCTTACAGCAATTGAACACTGAAGCTTTCTTT. Encoded protein: CASSLQQLNTEAFF.

The V call is TRBV12-3 or TRBV12-4, the J call TRBJ2-3; unclear D gene. V dropped 0 bases and J dropped 2 bases, with 15 bases sitting between them. This CDR3 contains 17 residues. CDR3 bases: TGTGCCAGCAGTTTAGCTGTCGGCAGGCGACACACAGATACGCAGTATTTT. Its translation is CASSLAVGRRHTDTQYF.

This clonotype was seen many times. V usage is TRBV19 and J usage is TRBJ1-5; no clear D. CDR1 and CDR2 (germline): LNHDA, SQIVND (reference sequence). This CDR3 has 13 amino acids. Trimming stripped 5 bases from V and 10 bases from J, with 15 bases between. The CDR3 sequence: CASSQTALRPQHF. DNA for the CDR3: TGTGCCAGTAGTCAAACAGCCCTACGACCCCAGCATTTT.

This clonotype was detected only a few times. This chain connects TRBV7-9 to TRBJ1-1, with 8 bases aligning to TRBD1. The V gene's germline CDR1 is SEHNR and CDR2 FQNEAQ (reference sequence). This CDR3 region has 14 residues. V lost 3 bases to trimming and J lost 5 bases; unmatched junction nucleotides: 5. The CDR3 DNA reads TGTGCCAGCAGCTTCACAGGGGGAAATACTGAAGCTTTCTTT. Its translation: CASSFTGGNTEAFF.

This clonotype was seen a handful of times. This chain uses TRBV5-4 with TRBJ2-2, with TRBD1 identical over 7 bases. The germline CDR1 and CDR2 sequences are SGHNT and YYREEE (reference sequence). This CDR3 is 14 amino acids long. V lost 6 bases to trimming and J lost 2 bases; unmatched junction nucleotides: 4. Here the CDR3 DNA reads TGTGCCAGCAACTACAGGGGAAACACCGGGGAGCTGTTTTTT. Protein sequence: CASNYRGNTGELFF.

This clonotype was observed at least ten times. This chain joins TRBV6-5 and TRBJ1-2, with 8 bases lining up with TRBD1. CDR3 length equals 15 residues. V lost 1 base to trimming and J lost 8 bases; unmatched junction nucleotides: 9. In germline, CDR1 is MNHEY, CDR2 SVGAGI. DNA of the CDR3: TGTGCCAGCAGTTACTTCGACAGGGGATCGCGGGGCTACACCTTC. It translates to CASSYFDRGSRGYTF.

This clonotype was observed many times. The V and J genes are TRBV6-6 and TRBJ1-4; no clear D. The CDR3 totals 15 residues. The V and J ends lost 2 bases and 7 bases respectively, with 14 bases between them. Germline-derived CDR1 and CDR2 are MNHNY and SVGAGI (reference sequence). The CDR3 DNA reads TGTGCCAGCAGTTACGGTAACGGAGGCGCTGAAAAACTGTTTTTT. Translation gives CASSYGNGGAEKLFF.

This clonotype has only a few counts. The rearrangement joins TRBV20-1 to TRBJ2-7, with 11 bases aligning to TRBD2. The length of the CDR3 is 16 residues. J was trimmed by 2 bases and V by 3 bases; bases with no gene match: 9. Per the germline V gene, CDR1 is DFQATT and CDR2 is SNEGSKA (reference sequence). The CDR3 sequence is CSARELTSGDTYEQYF. The CDR3 coding sequence is TGCAGTGCTAGGGAATTGACTAGCGGGGATACCTACGAGCAGTACTTC.

Many counts were recorded for this clonotype. The rearrangement uses TRBV7-9 and TRBJ2-7, with a weak D call TRBD1 (5 bases). The germline V gene has CDR1 SEHNR and CDR2 FQNEAQ (reference sequence). Deletions cut 0 bases from V and 3 bases from J, with 9 bases between. This CDR3 contains 14 residues. CDR3 sequence reads: CASSLAYDSYEQYF. In nucleotides, the CDR3 is TGTGCCAGCAGCTTAGCGTACGACAGCTACGAGCAGTACTTC.

This clonotype appeared many times. The genes are TRBV6-5 and TRBJ1-1, with D possibly being TRBD1 (5 bases). The length of the CDR3 is 15 residues. V was pared by 0 bases and J by 1 base, with 9 bases between. From germline, CDR1 is MNHEY and CDR2 SVGAGI. The CDR3 DNA sequence: TGTGCCAGCAGTTACTCCCGGACACCGAACACTGAAGCTTTCTTT. Translated, it gives CASSYSRTPNTEAFF.

The chain links TRBV7-9 to TRBJ1-1, with 8 bases identical to TRBD1. The CDR3 is 13 amino acids. Germline lookup yields CDR1 SEHNR and CDR2 FQNEAQ (reference sequence). V trimming: 6 bases; J trimming: 4 bases; junction bases outside the gene matches: 4. In DNA form, the CDR3 reads TGTGCCAGCAGATATACAGGGGGCACTGAAGCTTTCTTT. Amino acids: CASRYTGGTEAFF.

This clonotype was observed a handful of times. The chain joins TRBV6-1 to TRBJ2-7; the match to TRBD1 covers 8 bases. The CDR3 length is 15 residues. Germline lookup yields CDR1 MNHNS and CDR2 SASEGT. V lost 4 bases, J lost 6 bases, and 11 bases stayed unmatched. In DNA, the CDR3 is TGTGCCAGCAGTGCCCGGACAGGGTCAAGGGTCGAGCAGTACTTC. It translates to CASSARTGSRVEQYF.

This clonotype was recorded at least ten times. The chain couples TRBV5-1 to TRBJ2-5, with D possibly being TRBD1 or TRBD2 (5 bases each). Trimming shortened V by 3 bases and J by 7 bases, and 16 bases separated the two germline ends. CDR1 SGHRS and CDR2 YFSETQ come from the germline V gene. The CDR3 is 14 amino acids. The chain's CDR3 is CASSSGTPEGTQYF. CDR3 nucleotides: TGCGCCAGCAGCTCCGGGACCCCCGAAGGGACCCAGTACTTC.

At least ten counts were recorded for this clonotype. The chain employs TRBV20-1 and TRBJ1-2; 9 nucleotides line up with TRBD1. Trimming cost V 6 bases and J 5 bases; bases outside gene matches: 10. This CDR3 has 14 amino acids. Germline values: CDR1 DFQATT, CDR2 SNEGSKA (reference sequence). CDR3 protein: CSAPNRDRAYGYTF. In DNA form, the CDR3 reads TGCAGTGCCCCGAATAGGGACAGGGCTTATGGCTACACCTTC.

This clonotype was recorded at least ten times. The chain links TRBV7-3 to TRBJ2-2, with D possibly matching TRBD2 (6 bases). There are 14 residues in the CDR3. V lost 5 bases and J lost 1, with 8 bases in between. Germline V gives CDR1 SGHTA, CDR2 FQGTGA. CDR3 coding DNA: TGTGCCAGCAGCGTGGGAGGGAACACCGGGGAGCTGTTTTTT. The encoded protein is CASSVGGNTGELFF.

The chain is built from TRBV7-8 and TRBJ2-3; D unclear. Germline CDR1 is SGHVS and CDR2 is FQNEAQ. V lost 5 bases and J lost 4, with 7 bases in between. CDR3 length equals 12 residues. The CDR3 DNA reads as TGTGCCAGCAGCCGTGAGGCAGATACGCAGTATTTT. It translates to CASSREADTQYF.

This clonotype was recorded at least ten times. The rearrangement joins TRBV5-6 to TRBJ1-1; the match to TRBD1 covers 7 bases. CDR1 and CDR2 (germline): SGHDT, YYEEEE. CDR3 length: 12 amino acids. V trimming: 4 bases; J trimming: 10 bases; junction bases outside the gene matches: 7. CDR3 DNA: TGTGCCAGCAGCGCGGGACAGCGGATAGCTTTCTTT. It specifies CASSAGQRIAFF.

The CDR3, as DNA: TGTGCCAGCAGCTTAGGAGGAACAGGGGTAAATACGCAGTATTTT. It specifies CASSLGGTGVNTQYF. The chain is built from TRBV11-3 and TRBJ2-3; TRBD1 matches at 7 bases. CDR1 is SGHNT and CDR2 is YENEEA in the germline V gene. V shed 1 base, J shed 7 bases, and the junction held 8 bases outside the gene matches. CDR3 length: 15 residues.

As concerns this clonotype: A much larger clone lies a single base off, so this may be a read error. The chain joins TRBV6-5 to TRBJ1-4, with no clear D. Germline V gene sequence: CDR1 MNHEY, CDR2 SVGAGI. Between the trimmed V and J ends, which lost 6 bases and 0 bases, there was a span of 20 bases. The CDR3 is 18 amino acids. CDR3 residues: CASSRLIRPGATNEKLFF. DNA for the CDR3: TGTGCCAGCAGCAGGCTTATTCGACCTGGAGCAACTAATGAAAAACTGTTTTTT.

This clonotype has at least ten counts. The chain employs TRBV7-8 and TRBJ2-1, with D tentatively TRBD1 (6 bases). The CDR3 totals 17 residues. V was cut by 5 bases and J by 1 base, with 18 bases left in between. Per the germline V gene, CDR1 is SGHVS and CDR2 is FQNEAQ. The CDR3, as DNA: TGTGCCAGCAGCAGTGAGTTCGGGACACGATCCTACAATGAGCAGTTCTTC. Translated: CASSSEFGTRSYNEQFF.

This clonotype was recorded many times. The rearrangement joins TRBV5-1 to TRBJ1-1, with TRBD1 as a possible D gene (6 bases). CDR3 length: 15 amino acids. Trimming pared 7 bases from V and 1 base from J, leaving 17 bases between. The germline gives CDR1 SGHRS, CDR2 YFSETQ. For the CDR3, the DNA is TGCGCCAGCGGATACAGGGATGCGCGGAACACTGAAGCTTTCTTT. This translates into CASGYRDARNTEAFF.

This clonotype has more than one count but fewer than ten. The V and J genes are TRBV20-1 and TRBJ1-5; TRBD1 might be the D (5 bases). CDR1 DFQATT and CDR2 SNEGSKA come from the germline V gene (reference sequence). V gave up 2 bases and J gave up 6 bases, with 11 bases separating them. The length of the CDR3 is 13 residues. The CDR3 region has the DNA TGCAGTGCTAGAAGCGGGGGAGCTCAGCCCCAGCATTTT. It specifies CSARSGGAQPQHF.

This clonotype occurred many times. The chain employs TRBV7-9 and TRBJ2-4; D possibly matches TRBD1 or TRBD2 (5 bases each). The ends were cut back, 4 bases at V and 3 bases at J, with 16 bases in the middle. The CDR3 loop spans 16 amino acids. Germline CDR1 is SEHNR and CDR2 is FQNEAQ (reference sequence). The CDR3 sequence is CASSSVGEHGKNIQYF. DNA of the CDR3: TGTGCCAGCAGCTCAGTAGGGGAGCATGGCAAAAACATTCAGTACTTC.

This clonotype was picked up many times. The V call is TRBV14, the J call TRBJ2-5; D is uncertain. V lost 5 bases to trimming and J lost 8 bases, with 9 bases between them. Germline values: CDR1 SGHDN, CDR2 FVKESK. The CDR3 has 11 residues. For the CDR3, the DNA is TGTGCCAGCAGCTGGCACCAAACCCAGTACTTC. This encodes CASSWHQTQYF.

This clonotype has a count of ten or more. This sequence joins TRBV7-2 and TRBJ2-1, with 14 positions matching TRBD2. Germline CDR1 is SGHTA and CDR2 is FQGNSA. V dropped 4 bases and J dropped 2; count of bases not matched to a gene: 4. The CDR3 has 17 residues. DNA of the CDR3: TGTGCCAGCAGCTCGACTAGCGGGAGGGCCACCTACAATGAGCAGTTCTTC. Its protein product is CASSSTSGRATYNEQFF. Full variable domain (missing parts from reference TRBV7-2 and TRBJ2-1): GAGVSQSPSNKVTEKGKDVELRCDPISGHTALYWYRQSLGQGLEFLIYFQGNSAPDKSGLPSDRFSAERTGGSVSTLTIQRTQQEDSAVYLCASSSTSGRATYNEQFFGPGTRLTVL.

This clonotype was counted ten times or more. This sequence joins TRBV4-2 and TRBJ2-7; TRBD2 aligns across 7 bases. Germline CDR1 LGHNA, CDR2 YNFKEQ. V shed 1 base and J 1 base; nucleotides not matched to a gene: 4. The CDR3 covers 15 residues. The CDR3 DNA reads as TGTGCCAGCAGCCAAGGAGGGACTACTTCCTACGAGCAGTACTTC. This gives the protein CASSQGGTTSYEQYF.

This clonotype was found many times. The chain employs TRBV27 and TRBJ1-6; D is uncertain. This CDR3 is 18 amino acids long. The V gene lost 2 bases and the J gene lost 8 bases, with 22 bases spanning the gap. The V gene's germline CDR1 is MNHEY and CDR2 SMNVEV (reference sequence). DNA for the CDR3: TGTGCCAGCAGTTTAACATCGGTGTTTTCTAACAAACATTCACCCCTCCACTTT. Amino acids: CASSLTSVFSNKHSPLHF.

The genes are TRBV6-2 or TRBV6-3 and TRBJ1-1; TRBD1 might be the D (5 bases). In germline, CDR1 is MNHEY, CDR2 SVGEGT. The CDR3 sequence is 14 residues long. V lost 4 bases to trimming and J lost 4 bases, with 13 bases between them. The CDR3 reads CASSWSLRGTEAFF. CDR3 DNA sequence: TGTGCCAGCAGTTGGAGTTTAAGGGGCACTGAAGCTTTCTTT.

This clonotype was picked up one time. A much bigger clone sits one base away, suggesting this may be a read error. This chain joins TRBV5-1 and TRBJ1-6; TRBD1 might be the D (5 bases). The germline CDR1 and CDR2 sequences are SGHRS and YFSETQ. CDR3 length: 13 residues. CDR3 nucleotides: TGCACCAGCAGGGTGACGGACGATTCACCCCTCCACTTT. Its translation is CTSRVTDDSPLHF. Together with reference TRBV5-1 and TRBJ1-6, the CDR3 gives the full variable domain: KAGVTQTPRYLIKTRGQQVTLSCSPISGHRSVSWYQQTPGQGLQFLFEYFSETQRNKGNFPGRFSGRQFSNSRSEMNVSTLELGDSALYLCTSRVTDDSPLHFGNGTRLTVT.